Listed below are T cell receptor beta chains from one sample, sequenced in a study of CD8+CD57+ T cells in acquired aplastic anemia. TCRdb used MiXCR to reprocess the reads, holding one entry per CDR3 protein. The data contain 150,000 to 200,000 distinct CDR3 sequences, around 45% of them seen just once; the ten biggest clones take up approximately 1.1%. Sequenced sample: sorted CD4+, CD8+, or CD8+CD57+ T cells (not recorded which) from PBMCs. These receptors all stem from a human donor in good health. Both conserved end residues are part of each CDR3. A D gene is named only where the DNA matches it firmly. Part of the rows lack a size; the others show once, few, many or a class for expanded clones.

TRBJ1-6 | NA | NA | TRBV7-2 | CASSASRINSPLHF | TGTGCCAGCAGCGCCTCCAGGATAAATTCACCCCTCCACTTT
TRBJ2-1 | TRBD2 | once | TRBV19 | CASSGLAGGISSYNEQFF | TGTGCCAGTAGCGGCCTAGCGGGAGGCATTAGCTCCTACAATGAGCAGTTCTTC
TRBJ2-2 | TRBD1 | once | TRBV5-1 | CASSLGQGSTGELFF | TGCGCCAGCAGCTTGGGACAGGGGTCCACCGGGGAGCTGTTTTTT
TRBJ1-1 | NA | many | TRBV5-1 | CASSFTGMNTEAFF | TGCGCCAGCAGCTTTACAGGGATGAACACTGAAGCTTTCTTT
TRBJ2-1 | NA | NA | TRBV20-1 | CSASFPETSYNEQFF | TGCAGTGCTAGCTTCCCCGAGACTTCCTACAATGAGCAGTTCTTC
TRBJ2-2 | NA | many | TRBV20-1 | CSALPSWGELFF | TGCAGTGCTCTCCCCTCCTGGGGGGAGCTGTTTTTT
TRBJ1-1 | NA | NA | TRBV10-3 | CAISDFGGLGNTEAFF | TGTGCCATCAGTGATTTTGGCGGCTTAGGGAACACTGAAGCTTTCTTT
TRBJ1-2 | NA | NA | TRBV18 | CASSPVPSAGYTF | TGTGCCAGCTCACCTGTTCCCAGTGCGGGCTACACCTTC
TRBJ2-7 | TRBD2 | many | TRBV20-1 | CSAHRLAGTNEQYF | TGCAGTGCCCATCGACTAGCGGGAACCAACGAGCAGTACTTC
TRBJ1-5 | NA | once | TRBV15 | CATSSHGMDRTQPQHF | TGTGCCACCAGCAGTCATGGGATGGACAGAACCCAGCCCCAGCATTTT
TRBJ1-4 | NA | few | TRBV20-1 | CSASRQGNEKLFF | TGCAGTGCTAGCCGGCAGGGTAATGAAAAACTGTTTTTT
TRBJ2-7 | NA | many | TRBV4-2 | CASSQASGQSYEQYF | TGTGCCAGCAGCCAAGCGTCGGGACAATCCTACGAGCAGTACTTC
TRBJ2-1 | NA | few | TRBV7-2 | CASSSGGYNEQFF | TGTGCCAGCAGTTCTGGGGGGTACAATGAGCAGTTCTTC
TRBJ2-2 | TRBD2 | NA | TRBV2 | CASSDGGEGTGELFF | TGTGCCAGCAGCGACGGGGGGGAAGGCACCGGGGAGCTGTTTTTT
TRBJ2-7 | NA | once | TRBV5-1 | CASRFDWSSSYEQYF | TGCGCCAGCCGATTTGACTGGTCGTCTTCCTACGAGCAGTACTTC
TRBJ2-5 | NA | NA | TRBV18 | CASSPRGETQYF | TGTGCCAGCTCACCACGGGGAGAGACCCAGTACTTC
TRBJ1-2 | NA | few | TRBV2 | CASGLRGNYGYTF | TGTGCCAGCGGGTTAAGGGGAAACTATGGCTACACCTTC
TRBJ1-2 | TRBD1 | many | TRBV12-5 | CASGRGQGVRTYGYTF | TGTGCTAGTGGCCGCGGACAGGGTGTGAGGACCTATGGCTACACCTTC
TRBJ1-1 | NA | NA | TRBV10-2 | CASSPENLEAFF | TGCGCCAGCTCCCCCGAGAATCTTGAAGCTTTCTTT
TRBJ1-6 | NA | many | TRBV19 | CASSIPAGKNSPLHF | TGTGCCAGTAGTATCCCGGCAGGGAAGAATTCACCCCTCCACTTT
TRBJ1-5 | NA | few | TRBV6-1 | CASRAPNQPQHF | TGTGCCAGCAGAGCACCTAATCAGCCCCAGCATTTT
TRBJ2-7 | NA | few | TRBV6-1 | CASSETPGTGLPYEQYF | TGTGCCAGCAGTGAAACCCCCGGGACTGGGCTTCCCTACGAGCAGTACTTC
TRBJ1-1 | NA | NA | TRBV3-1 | CASSQDQVAEAFF | TGTGCCAGCAGCCAAGACCAGGTAGCTGAAGCTTTCTTT
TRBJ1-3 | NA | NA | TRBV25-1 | CASSEYKKGKNTIYF | TGTGCCAGCAGTGAATATAAAAAGGGAAAGAACACCATATATTTT
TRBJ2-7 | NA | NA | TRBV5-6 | CASSLEFRGDEQYF | TGTGCCAGCAGCTTGGAGTTTAGAGGCGACGAGCAGTACTTC
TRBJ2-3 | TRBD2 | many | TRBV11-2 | CASSLRSGGGTDTQYF | TGTGCCAGCAGCTTAAGGAGCGGGGGGGGCACAGATACGCAGTATTTT
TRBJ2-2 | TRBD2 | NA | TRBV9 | CARSVGGTSGRGTVTGELFF | TGTGCCCGCAGCGTAGGGGGGACTAGCGGGAGGGGCACGGTGACCGGGGAGCTGTTTTTT
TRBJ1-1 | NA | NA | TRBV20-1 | CSAVGSLYTNTEAFF | TGCAGTGCTGTTGGCTCGCTTTACACGAACACTGAAGCTTTCTTT
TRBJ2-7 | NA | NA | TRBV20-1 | CSASAREPYEQYF | TGCAGTGCTTCTGCCAGGGAACCTTACGAGCAGTACTTC
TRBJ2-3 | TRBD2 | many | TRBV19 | CASSILGGRGTDTQYF | TGTGCCAGTAGTATATTAGGCGGGAGAGGGACAGATACGCAGTATTTT
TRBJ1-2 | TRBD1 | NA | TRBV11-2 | CASSQQGGGVYTF | TGTGCCAGCAGCCAGCAGGGAGGGGGCGTCTACACCTTC
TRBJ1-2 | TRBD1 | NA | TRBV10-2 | CATSVRGGGGTLDYGYTF | TGTGCCACCTCCGTCAGGGGGGGCGGGGGGACCTTAGACTATGGCTACACCTTC
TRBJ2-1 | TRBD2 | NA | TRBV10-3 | CAISESLAGGVNEQFF | TGTGCCATCAGTGAGTCGCTGGCGGGAGGGGTGAATGAGCAGTTCTTC
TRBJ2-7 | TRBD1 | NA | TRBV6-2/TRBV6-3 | CASQRQGSSYEQYF | TGTGCCAGCCAGCGACAGGGAAGCTCCTACGAGCAGTACTTC
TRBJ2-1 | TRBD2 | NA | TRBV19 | CASSIVDGGAPNEQFF | TGTGCCAGTAGTATAGTTGACGGGGGGGCCCCCAATGAGCAGTTCTTC
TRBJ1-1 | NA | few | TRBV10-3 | CAMRTGGGEAFF | TGTGCCATGCGGACCGGGGGCGGTGAAGCTTTCTTT
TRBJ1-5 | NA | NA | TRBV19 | CASNTGVWEPQHF | TGTGCCAGCAACACGGGGGTTTGGGAGCCCCAGCATTTT
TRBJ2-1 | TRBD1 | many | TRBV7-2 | CASSQGAGSYNEQFF | TGTGCCAGCAGCCAGGGGGCGGGATCCTACAATGAGCAGTTCTTC
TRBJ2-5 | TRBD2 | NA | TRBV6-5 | CASSYRGLAGGPETQYF | TGTGCCAGCAGTTACCGAGGACTAGCGGGGGGGCCGGAGACCCAGTACTTC
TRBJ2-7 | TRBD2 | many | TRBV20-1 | CSARTGLFGEQYF | TGCAGTGCTAGAACGGGACTATTCGGCGAGCAGTACTTC
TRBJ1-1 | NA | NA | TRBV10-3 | CAISAGSEAFF | TGTGCCATCAGTGCAGGGTCTGAAGCTTTCTTT
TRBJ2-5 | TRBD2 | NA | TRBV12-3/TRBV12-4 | CASSSSGGAWETQYF | TGTGCCAGCAGTTCTAGCGGGGGGGCGTGGGAGACCCAGTACTTC
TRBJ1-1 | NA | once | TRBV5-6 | CASSPGTGMNTEASF | TGTGCCAGCAGCCCCGGGACGGGAATGAACACTGAAGCTTCCTTT
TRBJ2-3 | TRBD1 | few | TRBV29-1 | CSVDDREDTQYF | TGCAGCGTTGATGACAGGGAAGATACGCAGTATTTT
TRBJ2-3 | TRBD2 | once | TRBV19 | CASILGRADTQYF | TGTGCCAGTATACTAGGGAGGGCAGATACGCAGTATTTT